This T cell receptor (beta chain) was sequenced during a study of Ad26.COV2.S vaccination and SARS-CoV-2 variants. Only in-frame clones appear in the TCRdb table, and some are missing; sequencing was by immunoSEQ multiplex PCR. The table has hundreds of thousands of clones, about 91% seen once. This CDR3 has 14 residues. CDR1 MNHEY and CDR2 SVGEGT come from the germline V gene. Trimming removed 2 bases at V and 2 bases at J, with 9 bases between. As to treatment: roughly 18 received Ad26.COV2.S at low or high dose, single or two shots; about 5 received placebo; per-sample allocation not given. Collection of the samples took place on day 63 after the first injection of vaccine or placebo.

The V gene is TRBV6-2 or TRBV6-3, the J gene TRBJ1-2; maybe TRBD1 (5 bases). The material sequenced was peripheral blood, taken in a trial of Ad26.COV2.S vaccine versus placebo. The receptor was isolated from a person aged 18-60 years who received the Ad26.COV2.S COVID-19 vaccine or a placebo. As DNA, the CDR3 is TGTGCCAGCAGTTACAGGGGCATGAACTATGGCTACACCTTC. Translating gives CASSYRGMNYGYTF.